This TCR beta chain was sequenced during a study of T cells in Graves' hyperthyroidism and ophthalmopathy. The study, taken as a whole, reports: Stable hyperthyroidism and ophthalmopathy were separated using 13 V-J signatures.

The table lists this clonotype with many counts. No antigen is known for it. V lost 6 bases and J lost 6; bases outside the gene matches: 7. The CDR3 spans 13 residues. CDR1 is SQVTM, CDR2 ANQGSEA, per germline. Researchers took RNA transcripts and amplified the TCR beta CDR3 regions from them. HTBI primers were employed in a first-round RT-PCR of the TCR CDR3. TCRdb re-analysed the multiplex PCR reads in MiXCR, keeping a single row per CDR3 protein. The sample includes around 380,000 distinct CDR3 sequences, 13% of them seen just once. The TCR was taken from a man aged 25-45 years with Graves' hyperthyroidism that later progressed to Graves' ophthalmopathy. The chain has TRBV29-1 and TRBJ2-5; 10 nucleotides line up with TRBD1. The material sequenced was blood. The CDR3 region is CSVADRGWKTQYF. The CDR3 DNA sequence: TGCAGCGTGGCGGACAGGGGGTGGAAGACCCAGTACTTC.